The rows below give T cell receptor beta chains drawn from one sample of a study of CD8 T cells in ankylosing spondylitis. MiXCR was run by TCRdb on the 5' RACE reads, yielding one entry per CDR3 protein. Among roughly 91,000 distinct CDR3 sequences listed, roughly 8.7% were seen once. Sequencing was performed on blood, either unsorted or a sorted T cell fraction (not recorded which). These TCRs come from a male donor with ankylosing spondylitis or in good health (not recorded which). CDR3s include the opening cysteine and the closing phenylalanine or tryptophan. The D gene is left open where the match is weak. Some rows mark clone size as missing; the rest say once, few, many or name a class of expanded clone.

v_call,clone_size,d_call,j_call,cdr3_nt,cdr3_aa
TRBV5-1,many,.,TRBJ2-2,TGCGCCAGCAGGTCTGACGGAGGGAACACCGGGGAGCTGTTTTTT,CASRSDGGNTGELFF
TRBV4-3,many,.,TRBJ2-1,TGCGCCAGCAGCCAGTCGTTTAGGGGAAATGAGCAGTTCTTC,CASSQSFRGNEQFF
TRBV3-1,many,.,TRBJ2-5,TGTGCCAGCAGCCAAGATGGCACCCGGGAGACCCATTACTTC,CASSQDGTRETHYF
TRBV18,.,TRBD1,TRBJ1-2,TGTGCCAGCTCACCACTCGGGACAGTAGCTAACTATGGCTACACCTTC,CASSPLGTVANYGYTF
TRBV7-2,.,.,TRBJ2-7,TGTGCCAGCAGCCCCACTCTTAGCTCCTACGAGCAGTACTTC,CASSPTLSSYEQYF
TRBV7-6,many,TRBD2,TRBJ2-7,TGTGCCAGCAGCCTCACAGGGCTAGCGGGAGGGCCATCTCTAGACGAGCAGTACTTC,CASSLTGLAGGPSLDEQYF
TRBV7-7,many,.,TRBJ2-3,TGTGCTAGCAGCTTCCGGGACAGCACAGATACGCAGTATTTT,CASSFRDSTDTQYF
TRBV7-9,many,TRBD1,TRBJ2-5,TGTGCCAGCAGCCCCGGCCGGACAGGGCAAGAGACCCAGTACTTC,CASSPGRTGQETQYF
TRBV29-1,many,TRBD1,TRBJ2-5,TGCAGCGTTGAAAACAGGGGAGAGACCCAGTACTTC,CSVENRGETQYF
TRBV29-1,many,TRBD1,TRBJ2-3,TGCAGCGTAGCCGGGACAGGGTCAGATACGCAGTATTTT,CSVAGTGSDTQYF
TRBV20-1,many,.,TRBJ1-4,TGCAGTGCCGGGAGGACGGCCTGGGATAATGAAAAACTGTTTTTT,CSAGRTAWDNEKLFF
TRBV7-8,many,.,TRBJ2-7,TGTGCCAGCAGCTTAGGACCGGGGGTGACCTACGAGCAGTACTTC,CASSLGPGVTYEQYF
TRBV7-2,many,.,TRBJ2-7,TGTGCCAGCAGCCGATCGACAGCCGCACCCGAGCAGTACTTC,CASSRSTAAPEQYF
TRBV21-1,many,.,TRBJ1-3,TGTGCCAGCAGCGGCCTAAAGGTTCTCTCTGGAAACACCATATATTTT,CASSGLKVLSGNTIYF
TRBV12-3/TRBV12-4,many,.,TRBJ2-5,TGTGCCAGCAGTTCAGACAGGGGAGGGATGGAGACCCAGTACTTC,CASSSDRGGMETQYF
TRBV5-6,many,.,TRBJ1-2,TGTGCCAGCAGCGAGAACGGAGACGGGAACTATGGCTACACCTTC,CASSENGDGNYGYTF
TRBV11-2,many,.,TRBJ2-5,TGTGCCAGCAGCTTAGTCGGAGATAGAAAGACCCAGTACTTC,CASSLVGDRKTQYF
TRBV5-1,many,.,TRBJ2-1,TGCGCCAGCAGCTTCGCCGGGGGCGTAGGTTCGGGTGAGCAGTTCTTC,CASSFAGGVGSGEQFF